The next 11 T cell receptor beta chains were all read from a single sample in a study of blood T cell repertoires in COVID-19. Profiling relied on immunoSEQ multiplex PCR, and the TCRdb table lists in-frame clones only, not all of them. The sample contains roughly 200,000 clones, around 80% of which appear only once. The specimen sequenced was peripheral blood. The receptors here all came from a man between 65 and 85 years old with active or convalescent COVID-19.

The J gene is TRBJ2-7, the V gene TRBV2; 7 bases are shared with TRBD1. Trimming removed 3 bases from V and 3 bases from J; junction bases left unmatched: 5. This CDR3 comprises 14 residues. Germline CDR1 SNHLY, CDR2 FYNNEI. The CDR3 DNA is TGTGCCAGCAGTGATCAGGGGGAACTCTACGAGCAGTACTTC. Translating gives CASSDQGELYEQYF.

Written as DNA, the CDR3 is TGTGCCAGCATCAAACCAGGGTCTGAGACTGAAGCTTTCTTT. It encodes CASIKPGSETEAFF. The genes are TRBV6-5 and TRBJ1-1; D may be TRBD1 (5 bases). Germline V gives CDR1 MNHEY, CDR2 SVGAGI. The CDR3 has 14 amino acids. Trimming shortened V by 7 bases and J by 5 bases, and 17 bases separated the two germline ends.

This CDR3 is CAWSLTRGGYTF. For the CDR3, the DNA is TGTGCCTGGAGTTTAACCAGGGGGGGCTACACCTTC. V is TRBV30 and J is TRBJ1-2; 7 bases map to TRBD1. This CDR3 comprises 12 residues. V shed 2 bases and J 8 bases; nucleotides not matched to a gene: 5. Germline V gives CDR1 GTSNPN, CDR2 SVGIG (reference sequence).

J is TRBJ1-2 and V is TRBV5-1; D remains unclear. The CDR3 has 14 residues. The V end lost 4 bases, the J end lost 7 bases, and 17 bases lay between the germline ends. Germline V gene lookup returns CDR1 SGHRS and CDR2 YFSETQ. The CDR3, as DNA: TGCGCCAGCAGCCCGGACGGAACAAGCGGTGGCTACACCTTC. Translating gives CASSPDGTSGGYTF.

The chain has TRBV18 and TRBJ2-3, with 7 bases aligning to TRBD2. Germline lookup yields CDR1 KGHSH and CDR2 LQKENI. The length of the CDR3 is 15 residues. V lost 3 bases, J lost 2 bases, and 5 bases stayed unmatched. The CDR3 region has the DNA TGTGCCAGCTCACCTCAGAGGGACTACACAGATACGCAGTATTTT. Residues: CASSPQRDYTDTQYF.

The rearrangement links TRBV6-2 or TRBV6-3 to TRBJ1-1; D perhaps matches TRBD1 (6 bases). This CDR3 comprises 15 residues. V was cut by 6 bases and J by 4 bases, with 18 bases left in between. Per germline, CDR1 MNHEY and CDR2 SVGEGT. Here the CDR3 DNA reads TGTGCCAGCAGCCTAAGCGGGGGCTTAGTCACTGAAGCTTTCTTT. This gives the protein CASSLSGGLVTEAFF.

The genes are TRBV10-3 and TRBJ2-1, with 7 bases matching TRBD2. CDR3 size: 15 residues. The J segment lost 5 bases and the V segment lost 4 bases, leaving 8 bases of the junction unmatched. Germline V gene data show CDR1 as ENHRY and CDR2 as SYGVKD. The CDR3 DNA reads TGTGCCATCAGTGGGAGGGTGACTAGCAACAATGAGCAGTTCTTC. It translates to CAISGRVTSNNEQFF.

This chain connects TRBV9 to TRBJ2-2, with 7 bases fitting TRBD1. Losses at the gene ends were 4 bases for V and 0 bases for J; bases not matched to a gene: 9. CDR1 is SGDLS and CDR2 is YYNGEE in the germline V gene. The CDR3 runs 17 residues. The chain's CDR3 is CASSPRTGDPNTGELFF. CDR3 coding DNA: TGTGCCAGCAGCCCCAGGACAGGCGATCCGAACACCGGGGAGCTGTTTTTT.

The chain has TRBV6-1 and TRBJ2-7; no definite D call. Looked up from germline, CDR1 is MNHNS and CDR2 is SASEGT. V lost 2 bases and J 3 bases, leaving 14 bases between the germline ends. The CDR3 sequence is 15 residues long. The CDR3 loop reads CASSERQGSFYEQYF. CDR3 coding DNA: TGTGCCAGCAGTGAAAGACAAGGCTCCTTCTACGAGCAGTACTTC.

The rearrangement links TRBV5-6 to TRBJ2-3; D is unresolved. The germline CDR1 and CDR2 sequences are SGHDT and YYEEEE. Trimming cost V 3 bases and J 8 bases, with 10 bases left between them. The CDR3 spans 12 residues. Here the CDR3 DNA reads TGTGCCAGCAGCTCGCCGTCGGGTACGCAGTATTTT. It is translated as CASSSPSGTQYF.

The rearrangement joins TRBV5-8 to TRBJ2-3; TRBD1 might be the D (6 bases). CDR3 size: 16 residues. Looked up from germline, CDR1 is SGHTS and CDR2 is YDEGEE. Trimming stripped 0 bases from V and 4 bases from J, with 15 bases between. CDR3 sequence reads: CASSLGGQGPADTQYF. DNA of the CDR3: TGTGCCAGCAGCTTGGGGGGGCAGGGTCCCGCAGATACGCAGTATTTT.